This T cell receptor (beta chain) was sequenced for a study of T cells expressing NK-cell markers. At the level of the study: Source material for TCR beta repertoires consisted of sorted CD3+CD56+NKG2C+, CD3+CD56+NKG2C- and CD3+CD56-NKG2C+ T cells. Seropositivity for HCMV was found in seven of the eight sequenced donors, with one seronegative.

This CDR3 spans 15 amino acids. CDR1 SGHRS and CDR2 YFSETQ come from the germline V gene. Comment on this clonotype: The antigen remains unidentified.

As the method of synthesis, 5'RACE template switching with UMIs yielded TCR beta cDNA. Following a re-call of the 5' RACE reads, TCRdb has one entry per CDR3 protein and lacks DNA. This sample contains under 600,000 distinct CDR3 sequences. Findings of the study overall: These clonotypes, the leaders elsewhere, also led the CD3+CD56-NKG2C+ fraction in a handful of donors.

The TCR originated in a woman in her forties or fifties in good health. V is TRBV5-1 and J is TRBJ2-1. Sequenced material: blood T cells: a sorted CD56 or NKG2C T cell subset, CD4+ or CD8+ T cells, or bulk PBMC T cells (not recorded which). The CDR3 protein is CASSLVDPRVNEQFF.